This T cell receptor (beta chain) was identified during a study of cytomegalovirus exposure and HLA in healthy donors (TCRdb year 2017). Regarding the research as a whole: An earlier analysis of roughly 500 of the donors reported about 250 Gb of sequence data and roughly 100 million unique TCR beta sequences from 150 million to 200 million T cells. An early release covering roughly 640 HLA-typed donors comprised approximately 290 gigabases of sequencing data and some 79 million unique TCR sequences. Of the approximately 400 genotyped donors, approximately 82% fell in the genetic ancestry cluster associated with self-reported Caucasian donors. The study was designed to test whether signatures of past pathogen exposure could be identified by cataloging public T cell receptors. The study profiled the T cell repertoires of approximately 700 subjects by immunosequencing and related them to cytomegalovirus serostatus. Besides the first cohort of about 730 subjects, a separate validation cohort made up of 120 different subjects was used. To predict cytomegalovirus infection status, the study combined high-throughput TCR immunosequencing, statistical association of individual TCRs with disease status, and machine learning. A later analysis re-analyzed previously published TCR beta repertoires from 550 to 700 donors and added high-resolution HLA genotyping to study TCR occurrence patterns. In the later analysis, no new phenotypic data were used to find candidate immune exposures; instead, reliance was placed on TCR beta sequences and their occurrence across donors. In an earlier analysis of roughly 580 of the donors, high-throughput TCR beta sequencing was used to judge whether each TCR beta V gene segment behaved as functional or pseudogenic. Donor age, sex, ethnicity and CMV serostatus were compiled together with the repertoire data. A later genetic analysis took genome-wide SNP genotypes for about three fifths of the roughly 670 donors and used that subset as a discovery cohort. All discovery cohort repertoires had been generated on a single sequencing platform. HLA typing included class I and class II loci at four-digit resolution. Typing coverage differed by locus: A, B, C, DRB1 and DQB1 were typed in roughly 620-630 donors, DQA1 in approximately 520, DPA1 in approximately 600, and DPB1 in 400 to 490. Roughly 5 DR-DQ haplotypes were handled as single units for association and clustering because linkage in the cohort was strong. Among 300 to 500 genotyped donors of the cohort, an average of approximately 200,000 unique TCR beta nucleotide sequences was sequenced per donor, of which approximately 18% were non-productive.

The method behind the library was the immunoSEQ multiplex PCR assay. For the multiplex PCR, a mixture combining 60 forward primers for TCR Vbeta segments and 13 reverse primers for TCR Jbeta segments was used. Amplification of the CDR3 region of rearranged TCR beta genes was performed with a multiplex PCR assay on genomic DNA. The Illumina HiSeq System was used to sequence the amplified TCR beta libraries as 87-base-pair reads. The authors processed their data as follows. A later analysis tallied roughly 78 million unique TCR beta chains across the 610 or so repertoires, and about 12 million of those chains were shared by two or more donors. Raw reads were error-corrected and collapsed into unique sequences by a nearest-neighbor algorithm in which closely related sequences were merged to remove PCR and sequencing errors. Alignment of CDR3 sequences to IMGT reference sequences was used to assign V, D and J gene segments. For a sequence to be retained, at least a six-nucleotide match to both a V gene segment and a J gene segment was required. A rearrangement was called productive if the CDR3 had no stop codons and remained in frame with V and J, and every other rearrangement was called non-productive. CDR3 was defined according to IMGT convention as the region running from the second conserved V-encoded cysteine to the conserved J-encoded phenylalanine. The earlier analysis of about 530 of the donors excluded any sequence lacking an unambiguous match to a single V gene segment. An earlier analysis of a few hundred of the donors called V segments functional above 56.7% productive rearrangements and segregating when the between-donor standard deviation exceeded 5%. A statistical classification framework was built for diagnosing cytomegalovirus status from the catalog of TCR beta chain sequences. A later analysis assigned V and J genes by comparing TCR nucleotide sequences with IMGT/GENE-DB human TR gene sequences. Using the TCRdist pipeline, a later analysis assigned CDR3 sequences along with most-parsimonious VDJ recombination scenarios. A later analysis defined each TCR beta chain by its CDR3 amino acid sequence plus V-gene family, and excluded reads lacking a unique V-gene family. A later analysis removed 600 or so highly shared, low-generation-probability nucleotide sequences to deal with suspected cross-contamination and a sequencing artifact. For each public chain, a later analysis derived a clonal expansion index from normalized ranks of inferred template counts within each repertoire. A later analysis computed generation probabilities with a VDJ recombination model fitted to out-of-frame rearrangements, and checked the results against IGoR. A later analysis scored TCR-TCR, TCR-HLA and TCR-CMV co-occurrence with hypergeometric tests, applying a repertoire-size bias correction to TCR pairs. A later analysis estimated false discovery rates by permuting HLA or CMV assignments 20 times. A later analysis grouped co-occurring TCRs with DBSCAN, adding TCRdist sequence similarity when clustering within HLA-allele-positive subsets. Repertoires with fewer than 30,000 or more than 120,000 public chains were left out of co-occurrence clustering, as were a handful of repertoires with anomalous nucleotide sharing. TCRdb re-hosts the immuneACCESS table, in-frame sequences only. Its copies lack some clones; in the studies checked, an unresolved V gene accounts for under half of them, and the cause for the rest is not known. The D gene and trimming were derived from the DNA, and the V and J assignments and clone size from that table. This sample gives roughly 170,000 clones in total; about 80% of them show up just once. The ten largest make up 2.2% of the sample.

The paper's findings and limits, for the study overall: At a false discovery rate of 0.05, a later analysis linked under 20,000 TCR beta sequences to specific HLA alleles. It was suggested by the authors that the approach could potentially be generalized to other disease states and immunological phenotypes. The study listed around 160 TCR beta chains as associated with cytomegalovirus. Cytomegalovirus status was reported to be diagnosed by the classifier with high specificity and sensitivity in both the original and validation cohorts. In a later analysis, the rate of TCR association differed among HLA loci, with DRB1 alleles having the most associated TCRs and HLA-C alleles having the fewest. Assigning TCR associations to individual alleles was difficult when HLA alleles, especially DR and DQ, strongly co-occurred. Some IMGT-functional V segments, including TRBV6-2 and TRBV6-3, could not be told apart with the 87-base-pair reads, so those segments were excluded. The earlier analysis of 587 of the donors excluded 15 to 20 rarely observed V segments, including chromosome 9 orphons, because counts were too low. A group of highly shared sequence variants was considered likely to be a technical artifact of the sequencing pipeline. Most TCR sequences were observed very rarely across donors, whereas some public TCRs were present in many individuals. Immune exposure information for the cohort was limited to CMV serostatus. Presence/absence analyses assumed roughly uniform sequencing depth across donors, an assumption that may not hold. Linkage disequilibrium might explain the correlated functional status among segregating V segments, but an unknown experimental factor could not be excluded. A few of the identified cytomegalovirus-associated TCR beta chains were confirmed in vitro to be specific for cytomegalovirus antigens. Compared with equally common non-associated chains, HLA-associated TCR beta chains in a later analysis were more clonally expanded and had lower generation probabilities. The cohort was sequenced for TCR beta chains only, and without alpha or paired-chain data the features that could be detected were limited. A later genetic analysis associated a missense DCLRE1C variant with V-gene and J-gene trimming of TCR beta chains, and an independent cohort replicated the association. In an earlier analysis of some 500 of the donors, most TCR beta V segments were observed in productive rearrangements about 87% or about 30% of the time, broadly matching IMGT annotations. In a later analysis, several top co-occurrence clusters were reported to appear linked to parvovirus B19, influenza, CMV and Epstein-Barr virus. Because HLA typing was unavailable for some donors at each locus, only the typed subset was used in association tests. In a later analysis, most CMV-associated TCR beta chains were found to appear HLA-restricted, with HLA associations seemingly driven largely by CMV exposure. A further reported finding was that TCR beta sequences accurately predicted the HLA-A and HLA-B alleles for most subjects in the first cohort. A later genetic analysis reported fewer N-insertions in productive TCRs among donors in an Asian-associated ancestry cluster than the roughly 670-donor mean.

The cohort was made up of around 720 healthy bone marrow donors. At the time of sampling, every cohort member was nominally healthy, though immune exposures that went unrecorded were likely present. The donor was CMV seronegative and belonged to the group of over 300 seronegative cohort members. Each donor provided a peripheral blood sample, and peripheral blood mononuclear cells were used for TCR beta sequencing. The Qiagen DNeasy Blood Extraction Kit was used to extract genomic DNA from the blood cell samples. Notes on this clone: Its antigen is not yet known. There are no base qualities to consult, and no much larger clone falls within one base.

Via the germline V gene (reference sequence), CDR1 is LNHDA and CDR2 SQIVND. Spanning cysteine to phenylalanine, the CDR3 consists of 15 amino acids. The sequence is cut down to CDR3 DNA, 45 bases in frame from base 1. The germline ends are 19 bases apart after V is trimmed by 6 bases and J by 7 bases. This receptor was obtained from a woman younger than 45 in good health and CMV-seronegative. Sequenced: PBMCs. The chain links TRBV19 with TRBJ2-1, with the D gene not confidently named. At the DNA level, the sequence is TGTGCCAGTAGAGGCAGGTCAGCCTTGGGTAATGAGCAGTTCTTC. It is translated as CASRGRSALGNEQFF. This CDR3, with the reference TRBV19 and TRBJ2-1 proteins standing in past its ends, gives the full variable domain DGGITQSPKYLFRKEGQNVTLSCEQNLNHDAMYWYRQDPGQGLRLIYYSQIVNDFQKGDIAEGYSVSREKKESFPLTVTSAQKNPTAFYLCASRGRSALGNEQFFGPGTRLTVL.